This T cell receptor beta chain originates from a study of T cells after somatic rescue of genetic block. Libraries were prepared by immunoSEQ multiplex PCR; TCRdb keeps only in-frame clonotypes and omits some of them. Of approximately 78,000 clones in the sample, roughly 90% were seen once. This clone has only one observation. The receptor was isolated from a man aged 25-45 years. The sample was peripheral blood mononuclear cells (PBMCs).

The CDR3 DNA follows: TGTGCCAGCAGCACGCGGGACGGGAACTACGAGCAGTACTTC. This translates into CASSTRDGNYEQYF. The V gene is TRBV5-4, the J gene TRBJ2-7; D possibly corresponds to TRBD2 (6 bases). This CDR3 comprises 14 residues. The V end was cut by 4 bases, the J end by 3 bases, with 14 bases between. Germline V gene lookup returns CDR1 SGHNT and CDR2 YYREEE (reference sequence).